This TCR beta chain was obtained from a study of T cells in localized non-small cell lung cancer. Trimming took 4 bases from V and 5 from J, leaving 15 bases between them. The CDR3 contains 14 residues. Germline V gene lookup returns CDR1 SGDLS and CDR2 YYNGEE. The data were produced by immunoSEQ multiplex PCR, yet TCRdb's version contains in-frame clones alone and is incomplete. The top ten clones hold just under 20% of a sample with 55,000 to 75,000 clones, roughly 90% of them seen once. The sample was peripheral blood, taken before any cancer treatment. The rearrangement joins TRBV9 to TRBJ1-1; a possible D gene is TRBD1 (5 bases). The clonotype originates from a man between 40 and 69 years old with stage I lung adenocarcinoma. CDR3 amino acids: CASSPLVGGTEAFF. The DNA for the CDR3 is TGTGCCAGCAGCCCTCTCGTTGGGGGAACTGAAGCTTTCTTT.